Below, 7 T cell receptor beta chains from the same sample are listed, as sequenced in a study of blood T cell repertoires in COVID-19. Sequenced by immunoSEQ multiplex PCR; TCRdb stores in-frame clones only, minus some. Of some 140,000 clones listed, under 85% were seen once; the top ten hold 0.63%. The specimen sequenced was peripheral blood. These receptors were collected from a man aged 60 to 69 with COVID-19, enrolled during active disease.

This clone was seen a handful of times. The J gene is TRBJ2-2, the V gene TRBV6-4, with 7 bases matching TRBD2. This CDR3 comprises 15 residues. In germline, CDR1 is MRHNA, CDR2 SNTAGT. Losses at the gene ends were 3 bases for V and 2 bases for J; bases not matched to a gene: 3. CDR3 bases: TGTGCCAGCAGTGAAGGGGACTACAACACCGGGGAGCTGTTTTTT. Translating gives CASSEGDYNTGELFF.

This chain connects TRBV5-8 to TRBJ2-1; 7 bases are shared with TRBD2. Looked up from germline, CDR1 is SGHTS and CDR2 is YDEGEE. The V segment lost 4 bases and the J segment 7 bases; nucleotides outside the gene matches: 20. The CDR3 is made up of 18 amino acids. CDR3: CASSPAPTSGGFGNEQFF. CDR3 coding DNA: TGTGCCAGCAGCCCGGCCCCTACTTCCGGGGGGTTCGGGAATGAGCAGTTCTTC.

This clone has only a few counts. V and J are TRBV27 and TRBJ1-1, with D perhaps TRBD1 (5 bases). The germline gives CDR1 MNHEY, CDR2 SMNVEV (reference sequence). This CDR3 spans 13 amino acids. Trimming took off 2 bases at V and 4 bases at J, with 8 bases between the two ends. CDR3: CASSLGQATEAFF. The DNA of the CDR3 is TGTGCCAGCAGTTTAGGACAAGCCACTGAAGCTTTCTTT.

The chain uses TRBV13 and TRBJ1-5; perhaps TRBD1 as D (5 bases). This CDR3 spans 14 amino acids. The V and J ends lost 1 base and 6 bases respectively, with 10 bases between them. Looked up from germline, CDR1 is PRHDT and CDR2 is FYEKMQ (reference sequence). The CDR3 loop is CASSLAGFGQPQHF. In nucleotides, the CDR3 is TGTGCCAGCAGCTTAGCAGGGTTTGGTCAGCCCCAGCATTTT.

The rearrangement uses TRBV6-5 and TRBJ2-1, with 7 bases matching TRBD1. Germline values: CDR1 MNHEY, CDR2 SVGAGI. The V gene end was trimmed by 0 bases and the J gene end by 10 bases; junction bases not matched to a gene: 0. The CDR3 length is 12 residues. CDR3 sequence (DNA): TGTGCCAGCAGTTACTCAGGGGGCGAGCAGTTCTTC. Amino acid sequence: CASSYSGGEQFF.

The chain uses TRBV2 and TRBJ1-4; D perhaps matches TRBD1 (6 bases). V was shortened by 4 bases and J by 4 bases, with 13 bases between the two germline ends. CDR3 length: 15 residues. The V gene's germline CDR1 is SNHLY and CDR2 FYNNEI. Written as DNA, the CDR3 is TGTGCCAGCAGTGGTATGGGGGCGAATAATGAAAAACTGTTTTTT. As protein: CASSGMGANNEKLFF.

The chain couples TRBV6-4 to TRBJ1-2; D possibly corresponds to TRBD1 (5 bases). CDR1 is MRHNA and CDR2 is SNTAGT in the germline V gene. Trimming pared 2 bases from V and 8 bases from J, leaving 9 bases between. CDR3 length: 12 residues. For the CDR3, the DNA is TGTGCCAGCAGTGACGCAGGGCTGGGCTACACCTTC. Residues: CASSDAGLGYTF.